The rows below give T cell receptor beta chains drawn from one sample of a study of CD8+CD57+ T cells in acquired aplastic anemia. TCRdb passed the reads through MiXCR, listing each CDR3 protein once. The table includes roughly 500,000 distinct CDR3 sequences, around 30% detected once. The sequencing sample was made of sorted CD4+, CD8+, or CD8+CD57+ T cells (not recorded which) from PBMCs. These receptors were collected from a human donor with aplastic anemia. CDR3s include the opening cysteine and the closing phenylalanine or tryptophan. A D gene is named only where the DNA matches it firmly. Some rows have no size entry. The others give once, few or many, or a class for an expanded clone.

abundance: .; v_gene: TRBV2; j_gene: TRBJ1-1; d_gene: .; CDR3nt: TGTGCCAGCAGTGAGACCAGGGACAAACGAGCTTTCTTT; CDR3aa: CASSETRDKRAFF
abundance: many; v_gene: TRBV5-1; j_gene: TRBJ1-6; d_gene: .; CDR3nt: TGCGCCAGCAGCTTGATTCCAGATAATTCACTCCTCCACTTT; CDR3aa: CASSLIPDNSLLHF
abundance: .; v_gene: TRBV10-3; j_gene: TRBJ2-7; d_gene: .; CDR3nt: TGTGCCTTACGACCCGGAGGCAGTCGCTACGAGCAGTACTTC; CDR3aa: CALRPGGSRYEQYF
abundance: many; v_gene: TRBV20-1; j_gene: TRBJ2-7; d_gene: TRBD1; CDR3nt: TGCAGTGCAGGACAGGGCTACGAGCAGTACTTC; CDR3aa: CSAGQGYEQYF
abundance: .; v_gene: TRBV28; j_gene: TRBJ2-7; d_gene: .; CDR3nt: TGTGCCAGCACCACGGGGCACGAGCAGTACTTC; CDR3aa: CASTTGHEQYF
abundance: .; v_gene: TRBV24-1; j_gene: TRBJ2-5; d_gene: .; CDR3nt: TGTGCCACCAGTGATTTGTCAACTACCGGGACTGAGACCCAGTACTTC; CDR3aa: CATSDLSTTGTETQYF
abundance: few; v_gene: TRBV29-1; j_gene: TRBJ1-1; d_gene: TRBD1; CDR3nt: TGCAGCGTTGTGCAGGGGGTTTCATACACTGAAGCTTTCTTT; CDR3aa: CSVVQGVSYTEAFF
abundance: .; v_gene: TRBV24-1; j_gene: TRBJ2-3; d_gene: TRBD2; CDR3nt: TGTGCCAGCAGTGCTCAACTAGCGGGGGGGCCAGATACGCAGTATTTT; CDR3aa: CASSAQLAGGPDTQYF
abundance: .; v_gene: TRBV24-1; j_gene: TRBJ2-4; d_gene: TRBD2; CDR3nt: TGTGCCACCAGTGGGGTAGCGGGATTAGCCAAAAACATTCAGTACTTC; CDR3aa: CATSGVAGLAKNIQYF
abundance: .; v_gene: TRBV20-1; j_gene: TRBJ1-6; d_gene: .; CDR3nt: TGCAGTGCTAGAGACCCCGATTGGGGCGATTATAATTCACCCCTCCACTTT; CDR3aa: CSARDPDWGDYNSPLHF
abundance: few; v_gene: TRBV9; j_gene: TRBJ1-5; d_gene: .; CDR3nt: TGTGCCAGCAGCTCTGAGGGCCATCAGCCCCAGCATTTT; CDR3aa: CASSSEGHQPQHF
abundance: many; v_gene: TRBV19; j_gene: TRBJ1-2; d_gene: .; CDR3nt: TGTGCCAGTAGTATGGGGGGCTATGGCTACACCTTC; CDR3aa: CASSMGGYGYTF